The 30 T cell receptor beta chains below were found in one sample sequenced in a study of response to subunit inactivated influenza vaccine. TCRdb reprocessed the RT-PCR reads via MiXCR and lists one record per CDR3 protein. Found here are more than 700,000 distinct CDR3 sequences, 21% of them singletons; the top ten hold 10%. The specimen was PBMCs from blood, collected around 5 days after vaccination. These receptors came from a man between 45 and 60 years old who received an inactivated influenza vaccine.

This clonotype was observed once. The V call is TRBV5-1, the J call TRBJ1-5, with a tentative D call TRBD1 (6 bases). The V end was cut by 1 base, the J end by 6 bases, with 17 bases between. Germline assignment: CDR1 SGHRS and CDR2 YFSETQ. CDR3 length equals 16 residues. The CDR3 DNA follows: TGCGCCAGCAGCTTGAGCCCTGGGGGGGCAAGTCAGCCCCAGCATTTT. It codes for CASSLSPGGASQPQHF.

This clonotype has a count of ten or more. The chain has TRBV5-1 and TRBJ2-7, with TRBD2 as a possible D gene (6 bases). Trimming cost V 0 bases and J 5 bases, with 9 bases left between them. The CDR3 covers 13 residues. Germline V CDR1 and CDR2: SGHRS, YFSETQ. The CDR3 coding sequence is TGCGCCAGCAGCTTGGTCGGAGGGAACGAGCAGTACTTC. Translation gives CASSLVGGNEQYF. The entire variable domain, with the rest obtained from reference TRBV5-1 and TRBJ2-7, is as follows: KAGVTQTPRYLIKTRGQQVTLSCSPISGHRSVSWYQQTPGQGLQFLFEYFSETQRNKGNFPGRFSGRQFSNSRSEMNVSTLELGDSALYLCASSLVGGNEQYFGPGTRLTVT.

The chain employs TRBV11-2 and TRBJ2-1; 9 bases are a match to TRBD1. V lost 5 bases, J lost 2 bases, and 7 bases stayed unmatched. CDR1 and CDR2 (germline): SGHAT, FQNNGV. The CDR3 sequence is 16 residues long. In DNA form, the CDR3 reads TGTGCCAGCAGCCCCGGACAGGGGCGGGCCTACAATGAGCAGTTCTTC. Its protein product is CASSPGQGRAYNEQFF.

The rearrangement uses TRBV27 and TRBJ1-4; 10 bases are shared with TRBD1. This CDR3 is 17 amino acids long. Trimming took 0 bases from V and 5 from J; bases not matched to a gene: 6. Germline-derived CDR1 and CDR2 are MNHEY and SMNVEV (reference sequence). For the CDR3, the DNA is TGTGCCAGCAGTTTATCCCCGGCGGGACAGGGGAATGAAAAACTGTTTTTT. Amino acids: CASSLSPAGQGNEKLFF.

CDR3 amino acids: CASSPLGSETQYF. For the CDR3, the DNA is TGTGCCAGCAGTCCCCTTGGTTCAGAGACCCAGTACTTC. The gene calls are TRBV6-1 and TRBJ2-5, with D unclear. Germline CDR1 MNHNS, CDR2 SASEGT. The length of the CDR3 is 13 residues. V dropped 5 bases and J dropped 4 bases, with 11 bases sitting between them.

This chain joins TRBV14 and TRBJ2-2; D is perhaps TRBD1 or TRBD2 (5 bases each). Germline CDR1 and CDR2: SGHDN and FVKESK. Trimming took off 4 bases at V and 5 bases at J, with 17 bases between the two ends. The CDR3 length is 16 residues. Here the CDR3 reads CASSPHRGRMTGELFF. For the CDR3, the DNA is TGTGCCAGCAGCCCCCACCGGGGCAGGATGACCGGGGAGCTGTTTTTT.

Only one count was recorded for this clonotype. Compared with germline, one end of the junction differs, possibly owing to a read error. The V gene is TRBV4-3, the J gene TRBJ2-3; D gene unclear. The CDR3 covers 16 residues. Germline lookup yields CDR1 LGHNA and CDR2 YSLEER. The CDR3 loop reads CPSSQDLSPGTDTHYF. The CDR3 DNA is TGCCCCAGCAGCCAAGATCTAAGCCCGGGCACAGATACGCACTATTTT.

V usage is TRBV7-2 and J usage is TRBJ2-7, with D possibly TRBD1 on 5 matching bases. V was trimmed by 2 bases and J by 3 bases, leaving 14 bases between them. CDR1 SGHTA and CDR2 FQGNSA come from the germline V gene. The CDR3 consists of 15 residues. Here the CDR3 reads CASSLQGIARYEQYF. Written as DNA, the CDR3 is TGTGCCAGCAGCTTACAGGGAATTGCACGCTACGAGCAGTACTTC.

The rearrangement uses TRBV5-5 and TRBJ1-5, with 7 nucleotides matching TRBD1. V was clipped by 3 bases and J by 4 bases; unmatched bases: 4. CDR3 length: 14 residues. CDR1 is SGHKS, CDR2 YYEKEE, per germline (reference sequence). The CDR3 loop is CASSSEDRNQPQHF. The CDR3 region has the DNA TGTGCCAGCAGCTCGGAGGACAGGAATCAGCCCCAGCATTTT.

The chain is built from TRBV20-1 and TRBJ1-1, with D possibly TRBD1 on 5 matching bases. V lost 6 bases and J 2 bases, leaving 13 bases between the germline ends. The CDR3 totals 13 residues. Germline V gene data show CDR1 as DFQATT and CDR2 as SNEGSKA (reference sequence). This chain's CDR3 is CSAQPDSNTEAFF. DNA of the CDR3: TGCAGTGCACAACCTGACAGTAACACTGAAGCTTTCTTT.

This sequence joins TRBV20-1 and TRBJ1-4; TRBD1 matches at 7 bases. The V and J ends lost 2 bases and 7 bases, in that order; junction bases with no gene match: 4. Germline V gene lookup returns CDR1 DFQATT and CDR2 SNEGSKA (reference sequence). The CDR3 has 13 residues. In DNA, the CDR3 is TGCAGTGCTAGAAAGGGGGCGCGTGAAAAACTGTTTTTT. Translating it yields CSARKGAREKLFF.

The chain couples TRBV13 to TRBJ2-5, with 11 bases identical to TRBD2. The ends lost 4 bases at V and 0 bases at J; junction bases unmatched: 7. CDR3 length: 17 amino acids. CDR1 is PRHDT and CDR2 is FYEKMQ in the germline V gene (reference sequence). Here the CDR3 DNA reads TGTGCCAGCAGCTCCACCGGGACTAGCGGTAACCAAGAGACCCAGTACTTC. Protein product: CASSSTGTSGNQETQYF.

This chain links TRBV20-1 with TRBJ2-7, with 11 bases aligning to TRBD2. The junction had 8 bases not matched to a gene; V was cut back by 0 bases and J by 7 bases. CDR1 and CDR2 from the germline V gene are DFQATT and SNEGSKA (reference sequence). This CDR3 region has 15 residues. CDR3 in DNA: TGCAGTGCTAGAGATTCGACTAGCGGGGTCGGGGAGCAGTACTTC. It specifies CSARDSTSGVGEQYF.

This clonotype was counted many times. The chain carries TRBV9 and TRBJ2-2; 7 bases align to TRBD2. Per the germline V gene, CDR1 is SGDLS and CDR2 is YYNGEE. V dropped 0 bases and J dropped 5; count of bases not matched to a gene: 7. The CDR3 has 16 residues. CDR3 amino acids: CASSVEGGRGTGELFF. CDR3 sequence (DNA): TGTGCCAGCAGCGTAGAGGGCGGGAGAGGAACCGGGGAGCTGTTTTTT.

V gene TRBV7-6 combines with J gene TRBJ2-2; D is unclear. The CDR3 consists of 16 residues. Germline V lookup: CDR1 SGHVS, CDR2 FNYEAQ. The ends were cut back, 1 base at V and 2 bases at J, with 11 bases in the middle. The DNA for the CDR3 is TGTGCCAGCAGCTTAGAAGCACAGACAAACACCGGGGAGCTGTTTTTT. This gives the protein CASSLEAQTNTGELFF.

This clonotype was counted a few times. This chain links TRBV21-1 with TRBJ1-2; TRBD1 was called by the table and not checked on the DNA. TRBV21-1 is marked as a pseudogene. CDR3 length equals 15 residues. The CDR3 DNA is TGTGCCAGCAGGGACATTGGACAGGGTTCATCTGGCTACACCTTC. Protein sequence: CASRDIGQGSSGYTF.

This clonotype was detected many times. V usage is TRBV12-3 or TRBV12-4 and J usage is TRBJ2-6; D unresolved. The CDR3 contains 14 residues. Trimming shortened V by 7 bases and J by 0 bases, and 7 bases separated the two germline ends. This chain's CDR3 is CASKPSSGANVLTF. The CDR3 DNA reads as TGTGCCAGCAAGCCTAGCTCTGGGGCCAACGTCCTGACTTTC.

This clonotype was picked up many times. J is TRBJ1-1 and V is TRBV28; D call uncertain. The V gene's germline CDR1 is MDHEN and CDR2 SYDVKM. With 4 bases removed from V and 2 bases from J, the gap between germline ends came to 11 bases. The CDR3 contains 14 residues. In nucleotides, the CDR3 is TGTGCCAGCAGTTCGGGTGTCTATAACACTGAAGCTTTCTTT. It encodes CASSSGVYNTEAFF.

The V call is TRBV12-3 or TRBV12-4, the J call TRBJ1-6; tentatively, D is TRBD1 (6 bases). Trimming left V 5 bases short and J 9 bases short, with 14 bases between. The CDR3 is 14 residues long. The CDR3 coding sequence is TGTGCCAGCAGTCCCACAGGGAGGGGTTCACCCCTCCACTTT. Amino acids: CASSPTGRGSPLHF.

This clonotype showed up just once. The chain employs TRBV25-1 and TRBJ2-2; D gene unclear. The CDR3 has 15 residues. CDR1 and CDR2 from the germline V gene are MGHDK and SYGVNS. Trimming pared 4 bases from V and 2 bases from J, leaving 11 bases between. The CDR3 loop is CASSGASTNTGELFF. In nucleotides, the CDR3 is TGTGCCAGCAGTGGCGCCTCTACAAACACCGGGGAGCTGTTTTTT. Supplemented by reference TRBV25-1 and TRBJ2-2, the full variable domain reads EADIYQTPRYLVIGTGKKITLECSQTMGHDKMYWYQQDPGMELHLIHYSYGVNSTEKGDLSSESTVSRIRTEHFPLTLESARPSHTSQYLCASSGASTNTGELFFGEGSRLTVL.

The V call is TRBV6-5, the J call TRBJ2-2; 9 bases align to TRBD1. V lost 2 bases and J lost 1; bases outside the gene matches: 2. This CDR3 comprises 16 residues. Germline V gene lookup returns CDR1 MNHEY and CDR2 SVGAGI. CDR3: CASSYRTGVNTGELFF. Here the CDR3 DNA reads TGTGCCAGCAGTTACAGGACAGGGGTGAACACCGGGGAGCTGTTTTTT.

This clonotype was recorded a few times. The chain has TRBV29-1 and TRBJ1-1, with TRBD1 as a possible D gene (5 bases). This CDR3 has 12 residues. CDR1 is SQVTM and CDR2 is ANQGSEA in the germline V gene. The CDR3 DNA follows: TGCAGTTACACCAGGGTAGGCACTGAAGCTTTCTTT. Residues: CSYTRVGTEAFF.

This chain connects TRBV20-1 to TRBJ2-3; TRBD1 or TRBD2 may be the D gene (6 bases each). V was shortened by 6 bases and J by 4 bases, with 17 bases between the two germline ends. CDR1 and CDR2 (germline): DFQATT, SNEGSKA (reference sequence). This CDR3 contains 14 residues. The CDR3 DNA is TGCAGTGCCCCCCCGACAGGAGGGGCAGATACGCAGTATTTT. Translation gives CSAPPTGGADTQYF.

The CDR3 region has the DNA TGTGCCAGCTCTCCTTGGGGGAGGGATCAGCCCCAGCATTTT. It translates to CASSPWGRDQPQHF. The chain couples TRBV7-9 to TRBJ1-5; possibly TRBD1 for D (5 bases). The germline V and J ends were trimmed by 8 bases and 5 bases, with 16 bases remaining between them. The CDR3 is made up of 14 amino acids. The germline V gene encodes CDR1 SEHNR and CDR2 FQNEAQ (reference sequence).

A few counts support this clonotype. The V gene is TRBV12-3 or TRBV12-4, the J gene TRBJ1-2; maybe TRBD1 (5 bases). Deletions cut 3 bases from V and 3 bases from J, with 11 bases between. The CDR3 loop spans 14 amino acids. This CDR3 is CASSFQGIDYGYTF. DNA for the CDR3: TGTGCCAGCAGTTTTCAGGGCATCGACTATGGCTACACCTTC.

This sequence joins TRBV5-1 and TRBJ1-1; D is uncertain. Between the trimmed V and J ends, which lost 3 bases and 0 bases, there was a span of 12 bases. Germline V CDR1 and CDR2: SGHRS, YFSETQ. The CDR3 sequence is 15 residues long. The CDR3 DNA sequence: TGCGCCAGCAGCTCCCAGATCGCCATGAACACTGAAGCTTTCTTT. Its translation: CASSSQIAMNTEAFF.

The chain employs TRBV6-2 or TRBV6-3 and TRBJ1-5, with D tentatively TRBD1 (5 bases). Looked up from germline, CDR1 is MNHEY and CDR2 is SVGEGT. The CDR3 sequence is 15 residues long. With 1 base removed from V and 2 bases from J, the gap between germline ends came to 9 bases. The CDR3 sequence is CASSYWGGGNQPQHF. CDR3 coding DNA: TGTGCCAGCAGTTACTGGGGAGGGGGCAATCAGCCCCAGCATTTT.

The chain has TRBV7-2 and TRBJ1-4; 7 bases fit TRBD1. V lost 1 base and J lost 9; bases outside the gene matches: 8. The CDR3 extends over 15 amino acids. Germline CDR1 SGHTA, CDR2 FQGNSA. The CDR3: CASSLEGDRGQKLFF. The CDR3 nucleotides read TGTGCCAGCAGCTTAGAAGGGGACAGAGGCCAAAAACTGTTTTTT.

The gene calls are TRBV12-3 or TRBV12-4 and TRBJ1-6; 8 bases agree with TRBD1. V lost 3 bases, J lost 6 bases, and 13 bases stayed unmatched. The CDR3 extends over 18 amino acids. CDR3 sequence (DNA): TGTGCCAGCAGTTTTAAGGGGCGAACAGGGGGAAGTAATTCACCCCTCCACTTT. Amino acid sequence: CASSFKGRTGGSNSPLHF.

The genes are TRBV4-3 and TRBJ1-5; D unclear. CDR1 is LGHNA and CDR2 is YSLEER in the germline V gene. This CDR3 spans 13 amino acids. Deletions cut 2 bases from V and 5 bases from J, with 7 bases between. CDR3 nucleotide sequence: TGCGCCAGCAGCCAAAAGAGGTATCAGCCCCAGCATTTT. It is translated as CASSQKRYQPQHF.